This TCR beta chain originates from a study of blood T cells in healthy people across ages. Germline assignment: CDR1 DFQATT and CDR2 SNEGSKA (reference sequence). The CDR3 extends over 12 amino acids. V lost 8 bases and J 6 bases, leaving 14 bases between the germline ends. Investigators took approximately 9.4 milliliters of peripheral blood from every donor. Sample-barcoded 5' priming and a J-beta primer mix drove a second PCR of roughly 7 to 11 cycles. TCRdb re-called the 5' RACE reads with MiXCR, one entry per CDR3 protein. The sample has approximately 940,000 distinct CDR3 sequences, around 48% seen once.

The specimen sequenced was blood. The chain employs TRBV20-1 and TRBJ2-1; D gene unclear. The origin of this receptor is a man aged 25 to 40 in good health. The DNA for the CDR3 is TGCAGTCCCAGGCCTGGACCCAATGAGCAGTTCTTC. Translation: CSPRPGPNEQFF.